Listed below are T cell receptor beta chains from one sample, sequenced in a study of shared clonotypes between healthy human individuals. Generated by immunoSEQ multiplex PCR, the TCRdb table keeps only in-frame clones and is missing some. Among roughly 120,000 clones, 65% to 75% were seen once, and the ten largest hold roughly 24%. Sample: memory CD8+ T cells sorted from blood. These receptors were obtained from a woman under 40 in good health. The CDR3 runs from the conserved cysteine through the conserved F or W. The D gene is left open where the match is weak. Only part of the rows carry a size: once, few, many, or a class if the clone is expanded.

D	V	size	J	CDR3	DNA
NA	TRBV6-6	NA	TRBJ1-1	CASSVQGFGAEAFF	TGTGCCAGCAGTGTACAGGGTTTTGGGGCTGAAGCTTTCTTT
NA	TRBV27	NA	TRBJ1-1	CASSLGYGHEAFF	TGTGCCAGCAGTTTGGGTTACGGACACGAAGCTTTCTTT
NA	TRBV6-1	once	TRBJ2-3	CASSEESRSDTQYF	TGTGCCAGCAGTGAAGAAAGCCGATCAGATACGCAGTATTTT
TRBD1	TRBV7-9	NA	TRBJ1-5	CASSPARQGADQPQHF	TGTGCCAGCAGCCCAGCTAGACAGGGGGCGGATCAGCCCCAGCATTTT
NA	TRBV5-5	few	TRBJ2-7	CASSFPGQLPYEQYF	TGTGCCAGCAGCTTCCCAGGGCAGTTGCCCTACGAGCAGTACTTC
TRBD1	TRBV28	NA	TRBJ1-5	CASQDREIEPQHF	TGTGCCAGCCAAGACAGGGAGATTGAGCCCCAGCATTTT
TRBD1	TRBV27	NA	TRBJ1-2	CASSSGQDYGYTF	TGTGCCAGCAGTTCGGGACAGGACTATGGCTACACCTTC
NA	TRBV5-1	once	TRBJ2-2	CASSPEDTPELFF	TGCGCCAGCAGCCCCGAGGACACCCCGGAGCTGTTTTTT
NA	TRBV7-9	NA	TRBJ1-5	CASSFSESNQPQHF	TGTGCCAGCAGCTTTTCAGAGTCTAATCAGCCCCAGCATTTT
NA	TRBV7-9	NA	TRBJ2-7	CASSQGRGEYEQYF	TGTGCCAGCAGCCAAGGGCGGGGAGAATACGAGCAGTACTTC
NA	TRBV2	few	TRBJ1-5	CASTLTGRPQHF	TGTGCCAGCACCTTGACTGGGAGGCCCCAGCATTTT
TRBD2	TRBV9	once	TRBJ2-1	CASSVATGGHEQFF	TGTGCCAGCAGCGTAGCTACGGGAGGTCACGAGCAGTTCTTC
NA	TRBV2	few	TRBJ1-1	CASSEKGWVITEAFF	TGTGCCAGCAGTGAAAAAGGCTGGGTGATCACTGAAGCTTTCTTT
TRBD2	TRBV2	NA	TRBJ2-4	CASSYGGTGEDIQYF	TGTGCCAGCAGTTACGGGGGGACGGGCGAGGACATTCAGTACTTC
TRBD1	TRBV2	NA	TRBJ2-5	CASSEATGARETQYF	TGTGCCAGCAGTGAAGCGACAGGGGCGAGGGAGACCCAGTACTTC
NA	TRBV7-9	NA	TRBJ1-2	CASSRGSGVDGYTF	TGTGCCAGCTCTCGGGGTTCGGGAGTGGATGGCTACACCTTC
NA	TRBV7-9	NA	TRBJ1-2	CASTNPNYGYTF	TGTGCCAGCACAAACCCTAACTATGGCTACACCTTC
NA	TRBV27	few	TRBJ2-6	CASSLWGAGANVLTF	TGTGCCAGCAGTTTATGGGGGGCTGGGGCCAACGTCCTGACTTTC
TRBD1	TRBV27	NA	TRBJ2-2	CASSFLPGQGTLNTGELFF	TGTGCCAGCAGTTTCCTCCCCGGACAGGGAACCTTGAACACCGGGGAGCTGTTTTTT
NA	TRBV4-2	NA	TRBJ1-5	CASSQFWGWGQPQHF	TGTGCCAGCAGCCAATTTTGGGGGTGGGGTCAGCCCCAGCATTTT
TRBD2	TRBV11-2	NA	TRBJ2-3	CASSLAVGTSHTDTQYF	TGTGCCAGCAGCTTAGCAGTTGGGACTAGCCACACAGATACGCAGTATTTT
NA	TRBV6-5	NA	TRBJ2-7	CASSSTYEQYF	TGTGCCAGCAGCTCAACCTACGAGCAGTACTTC
NA	TRBV25-1	NA	TRBJ2-2	CATSPGFGTGELFF	TGTGCCACCTCCCCTGGGTTCGGCACCGGGGAGCTGTTTTTT
TRBD2	TRBV5-4	medium-sized	TRBJ2-6	CASSVGTSVHSGANVLTF	TGTGCCAGCAGCGTCGGGACTAGCGTCCACTCTGGGGCCAACGTCCTGACTTTC
NA	TRBV5-4	NA	TRBJ1-4	CASSFQPGSTNEKLFF	TGTGCCAGCAGCTTTCAGCCAGGGTCAACTAATGAAAAACTGTTTTTT
TRBD1	TRBV5-4	NA	TRBJ2-7	CASSRDRGHEQYF	TGTGCCAGCAGCCGGGACAGGGGCCACGAGCAGTACTTC
TRBD1	TRBV2	NA	TRBJ2-7	CASVTGTGALYEQYF	TGTGCCAGCGTAACAGGGACAGGGGCTCTCTACGAGCAGTACTTC
NA	TRBV29-1	once	TRBJ2-1	CSVGAESSYNEQFF	TGCAGCGTTGGAGCGGAGAGCTCCTACAATGAGCAGTTCTTC
NA	TRBV4-1	NA	TRBJ2-7	CASSQETTDPREQYF	TGCGCCAGCAGCCAAGAGACTACCGACCCTAGGGAGCAGTACTTC
NA	TRBV28	many	TRBJ2-5	CASSHLKETQYF	TGTGCCAGCAGCCACCTAAAAGAGACCCAGTACTTC
NA	TRBV4-1	NA	TRBJ1-1	CASSPRVAADEMNTEAFF	TGCGCCAGCAGCCCCCGAGTTGCAGCAGATGAAATGAACACTGAAGCTTTCTTT
NA	TRBV10-3	once	TRBJ2-7	CASSVGTDSYEQYF	TGTGCCAGCAGTGTTGGGACTGACTCCTACGAGCAGTACTTC
TRBD1	TRBV12-5	few	TRBJ2-1	CASGSGTGGGNEQFF	TGTGCTAGTGGTTCTGGGACAGGGGGAGGCAATGAGCAGTTCTTC
NA	TRBV6-4	many	TRBJ1-4	CASSDSANEKLFF	TGTGCCAGCAGTGACTCGGCGAATGAAAAACTGTTTTTT
TRBD1	TRBV28	NA	TRBJ1-5	CASSPEQNRGRNQPQHF	TGTGCCAGCAGTCCAGAACAAAACAGGGGTCGCAATCAGCCCCAGCATTTT
NA	TRBV10-3	NA	TRBJ1-2	CAIREWRGSNHYGYTF	TGTGCCATCAGGGAGTGGAGGGGCTCGAATCACTATGGCTACACCTTC
NA	TRBV10-3	medium-sized	TRBJ2-3	CAISDTDTDTQYF	TGTGCCATCAGTGACACCGACACAGATACGCAGTATTTT
TRBD1	TRBV27	NA	TRBJ1-2	CASSPLLTGSGYGYTF	TGTGCCAGCAGTCCCCTCCTGACAGGGTCAGGATATGGCTACACCTTC
NA	TRBV27	few	TRBJ2-7	CASSLWLPGEQYF	TGTGCCAGCAGTTTATGGCTCCCTGGGGAGCAGTACTTC
NA	TRBV5-6	few	TRBJ1-5	CASSLGGRQHSNQPQHF	TGTGCCAGCAGCTTGGGGGGACGACAGCATAGCAATCAGCCCCAGCATTTT
TRBD1	TRBV30	NA	TRBJ1-1	CAWSGGQGVSRSLAEAFF	TGTGCCTGGAGTGGGGGACAGGGGGTCTCGAGGAGTTTAGCTGAAGCTTTCTTT
TRBD2	TRBV5-4	once	TRBJ2-3	CASSAGLAGLTDTQYF	TGTGCCAGCAGCGCTGGACTAGCGGGTCTGACAGATACGCAGTATTTT
TRBD1	TRBV7-9	NA	TRBJ2-1	CASSLDLGRGQHEQFF	TGTGCCAGCAGCTTAGATTTAGGCAGGGGGCAGCATGAGCAGTTCTTC
NA	TRBV18	NA	TRBJ1-3	CASSILLSSGNTIYF	TGTGCCAGCTCAATTCTCCTCAGCTCTGGAAACACCATATATTTT
NA	TRBV2	NA	TRBJ2-7	CASSEPVVVSYEQYF	TGTGCCAGCAGTGAGCCGGTTGTAGTCTCCTACGAGCAGTACTTC
NA	TRBV29-1	NA	TRBJ2-7	CSVEVADSSYEQYF	TGCAGCGTCGAAGTAGCGGACTCCTCCTACGAGCAGTACTTC
NA	TRBV5-1	few	TRBJ2-7	CASSWTSPASYEQYF	TGCGCCAGCAGTTGGACCTCTCCGGCGTCCTACGAGCAGTACTTC